What follows are 3 T cell receptor beta chains derived from one specimen sequenced in a study of blood T cell repertoires in COVID-19. Using immunoSEQ multiplex PCR, the repertoire was profiled, and TCRdb retains in-frame clones only, with some absent. Here the sample spans approximately 110,000 clones, about 85% being singletons. Source material: peripheral blood. The receptors stem from a man between 40 and 49 years old with acute or convalescent COVID-19.

The V call is TRBV10-2, the J call TRBJ2-7; 14 nucleotides line up with TRBD2. Germline lookup yields CDR1 WSHSY and CDR2 SAAADI. The ends lost 5 bases at V and 5 bases at J; junction bases unmatched: 5. The CDR3 runs to 15 residues. CDR3 sequence reads: CASSSGLAGVHEQYF. The CDR3 DNA is TGCGCCAGCAGTTCGGGACTAGCGGGAGTCCACGAGCAGTACTTC.

The gene calls are TRBV18 and TRBJ2-7; 9 bases are shared with TRBD2. The CDR3 runs 14 residues. Trimming removed 0 bases from V and 4 bases from J; junction bases left unmatched: 1. In germline, CDR1 is KGHSH, CDR2 LQKENI. CDR3 coding DNA: TGTGCCAGCTCACCACCGGCGGGGGGGTACGAGCAGTACTTC. Translating gives CASSPPAGGYEQYF.

V and J are TRBV3-1 (or the pseudogene TRBV3-2) and TRBJ1-5; TRBD1 matches at 9 bases. The V gene's germline CDR1 is LGHDT and CDR2 YNNKEL (reference sequence). The junction had 16 bases not matched to a gene; V was cut back by 0 bases and J by 4 bases. The CDR3 spans 20 residues. CDR3 in DNA: TGTGCCAGCAGCCAAGATCTTGTATGGGACAGGGAAGTAGGGAATCAGCCCCAGCATTTT. Its translation: CASSQDLVWDREVGNQPQHF.